Presented here are 25 T cell receptor beta chains from one specimen sequenced in a study of T cells in Graves' hyperthyroidism and ophthalmopathy. Amplification targeted TCR beta CDR3 regions from RNA transcripts. The TCR CDR3 first-round RT-PCR relied on the HTBI primer set. TCRdb re-analysed the multiplex PCR reads in MiXCR, keeping a single row per CDR3 protein. The sample has roughly 510,000 distinct CDR3 sequences; 40% to 55% are singletons. Sequencing was carried out using peripheral blood or thyroid tissue (not recorded which). Receptors were obtained from an adult woman with Graves' disease, either hyperthyroidism or ophthalmopathy (not recorded which).

A note on this clonotype: The missing conserved phenylalanine or tryptophan at the end of this CDR3 makes a read error likely. This sequence joins TRBV29-1 and TRBJ1-2, with a weak D call TRBD1 (5 bases). Germline CDR1 is SQVTM and CDR2 is ANQGSEA. The CDR3 covers 12 residues. V lost 6 bases to trimming and J lost 6 bases, with 14 bases between them. The DNA for the CDR3 is TGCAGCGTGCGCGAGACAGAGAATGGCTACACCTCC. This sequence encodes CSVRETENGYTS.

The chain is built from TRBV20-1 and TRBJ2-3; TRBD2 aligns across 13 bases. With 3 bases clipped from V and 9 bases from J, the junction kept 9 bases outside the gene matches. Germline-derived CDR1 and CDR2 are DFQATT and SNEGSKA (reference sequence). The CDR3 runs to 15 residues. The CDR3 bases are TGCAGTGCTAGCCGACTAGCGGGAGGAATAGAGACGCAGTATTTT. Translation gives CSASRLAGGIETQYF.

This chain links TRBV28 with TRBJ1-1; possibly TRBD1 for D (6 bases). Germline loops: CDR1 MDHEN, CDR2 SYDVKM. Trimming pared 4 bases from V and 6 bases from J, leaving 12 bases between. The CDR3 runs to 13 residues. CDR3 sequence: CASSSSRTAEAFF. The CDR3 coding sequence is TGTGCCAGCAGTTCCTCCAGGACAGCTGAAGCTTTCTTT.

The chain recombines TRBV10-3 with TRBJ2-7; 7 bases are shared with TRBD1. The CDR3 consists of 12 residues. In germline, CDR1 is ENHRY, CDR2 SYGVKD. After removal of 10 bases from V and 4 bases from J, the junction contained 7 bases not matched to a gene. CDR3: CATARGLYEQYF. In DNA form, the CDR3 reads TGTGCCACCGCGAGGGGGCTGTACGAGCAGTACTTC.

This clonotype showed up just once. The chain's CDR3 is CSARLQGPSYEQYF. The CDR3 DNA is TGCAGTGCTAGACTTCAGGGCCCGTCCTACGAGCAGTACTTC. The chain joins TRBV20-1 to TRBJ2-7; D possibly corresponds to TRBD1 (5 bases). The CDR3 contains 14 residues. V shed 2 bases and J shed 1 base, with 12 bases lying between them. Germline CDR1 and CDR2: DFQATT and SNEGSKA (reference sequence).

CDR3 nucleotide sequence: TGTGCCAGTAGTATGTGGAGCACCATATATTTT. It encodes CASSMWSTIYF. This chain links TRBV19 with TRBJ1-3; D is undetermined. There are 11 residues in the CDR3. CDR1 LNHDA and CDR2 SQIVND come from the germline V gene (reference sequence). V lost 3 bases, J lost 9 bases, and 6 bases lay in between.

The chain links TRBV2 to TRBJ1-6; 8 bases line up with TRBD1. Germline V lookup: CDR1 SNHLY, CDR2 FYNNEI. This CDR3 has 15 residues. V was clipped by 6 bases and J by 5 bases; unmatched bases: 6. Here the CDR3 reads CASSVTGGDNSPLHF. CDR3 DNA sequence: TGTGCCAGCAGCGTTACAGGGGGGGATAATTCACCCCTCCACTTT.

This clonotype showed up just a few times. This sequence joins TRBV7-2 and TRBJ1-3; D gene ambiguous. From germline, CDR1 is SGHTA and CDR2 FQGNSA. Trimming removed 7 bases from V and 0 bases from J, with 10 bases in between. The CDR3 runs 14 residues. The CDR3 sequence: CASNITSSGNTIYF. The CDR3 nucleotides read TGTGCCAGCAATATCACCAGCTCTGGAAACACCATATATTTT.

The chain recombines TRBV9 with TRBJ2-2, with D perhaps assigned TRBD1 or TRBD2 (6 bases each). Trimming took 8 bases from V and 6 from J, leaving 26 bases between them. CDR1 is SGDLS and CDR2 is YYNGEE in the germline V gene. The CDR3 has 17 amino acids. This CDR3 is CASRQDSGLNGAGELFF. CDR3 nucleotides: TGTGCCAGTCGACAGGATTCAGGACTAAATGGTGCCGGGGAGCTGTTTTTT. Full variable domain (missing parts from reference TRBV9 and TRBJ2-2): DSGVTQTPKHLITATGQRVTLRCSPRSGDLSVYWYQQSLDQGLQFLIQYYNGEERAKGNILERFSAQQFPDLHSELNLSSLELGDSALYFCASRQDSGLNGAGELFFGEGSRLTVL.

In its sample, this clonotype was seen many times. The gene calls are TRBV20-1 and TRBJ1-6; 7 nucleotides align to TRBD1. Trimming at V came to 2 bases and at J to 5 bases, leaving 3 bases not matched to a gene. The CDR3 totals 14 residues. Germline V CDR1 and CDR2: DFQATT, SNEGSKA (reference sequence). The DNA of the CDR3 is TGCAGTGCTAGACCCGGGACAGATAATTCACCCCTCCACTTT. Amino acids: CSARPGTDNSPLHF.

This clonotype showed up many times. This chain links TRBV14 with TRBJ2-5; either TRBD1 or TRBD2 may fit D (5 bases each). The ends were cut back, 3 bases at V and 7 bases at J, with 12 bases in the middle. Germline CDR1 and CDR2: SGHDN and FVKESK. This CDR3 spans 13 amino acids. CDR3 amino acids: CASSQGEVGTQYF. CDR3 DNA sequence: TGTGCCAGCAGCCAGGGGGAAGTAGGGACCCAGTACTTC.

This clonotype was seen a few times. The chain uses TRBV6-5 and TRBJ1-1, with 9 positions matching TRBD1. Germline V gene sequence: CDR1 MNHEY, CDR2 SVGAGI. V lost 5 bases and J lost 4; bases outside the gene matches: 5. The CDR3 has 14 amino acids. CDR3 protein: CASSTTTGGTEAFF. CDR3 bases: TGTGCCAGCAGTACGACGACAGGGGGCACTGAAGCTTTCTTT.

The J gene is TRBJ1-1, the V gene TRBV19; D unclear. The CDR3 is made up of 13 amino acids. Germline-derived CDR1 and CDR2 are LNHDA and SQIVND (reference sequence). V dropped 3 bases and J dropped 1 base, with 6 bases sitting between them. The CDR3 region has the DNA TGTGCCAGTAGTATTTGGCCGAACACTGAAGCTTTCTTT. It is translated as CASSIWPNTEAFF.

V usage is TRBV15 and J usage is TRBJ1-1; D gene ambiguous. CDR1 and CDR2 (germline): LNHNV, YYDKDF (reference sequence). V was clipped by 8 bases and J by 5 bases, with 12 bases between them. CDR3 length equals 12 residues. The CDR3 sequence is CATGVPDTEAFF. CDR3 bases: TGTGCCACCGGGGTTCCGGATACTGAAGCTTTCTTT.

A few counts support this clonotype. The chain links TRBV2 to TRBJ2-2; D not resolved. The CDR3 totals 13 residues. Trimming took off 2 bases at V and 7 bases at J, with 8 bases between the two ends. Germline V gene data show CDR1 as SNHLY and CDR2 as FYNNEI. This chain's CDR3 is CASSERVGGELFF. CDR3 DNA sequence: TGTGCCAGCAGTGAAAGGGTCGGCGGGGAGCTGTTTTTT.

This clonotype was observed a few times. The rearrangement uses TRBV3-1 and TRBJ1-2; D gene uncertain. Trimming pared 1 base from V and 8 bases from J, leaving 14 bases between. The germline gives CDR1 LGHDT, CDR2 YNNKEL (reference sequence). The CDR3 totals 14 residues. CDR3 loop: CASSQVEDQQGYTF. The CDR3 DNA sequence: TGTGCCAGCAGCCAAGTCGAGGACCAGCAAGGCTACACCTTC.

This clonotype was recorded a few times. The rearrangement uses TRBV9 and TRBJ2-7, with 7 bases lining up with TRBD1. Germline V CDR1 and CDR2: SGDLS, YYNGEE. The CDR3 contains 13 residues. Trimming cost V 0 bases and J 6 bases; bases outside gene matches: 3. The CDR3 here is CASSVEAGGEQYF. In DNA, the CDR3 is TGTGCCAGCAGCGTAGAGGCAGGGGGCGAGCAGTACTTC.

This clonotype was seen many times. The genes are TRBV12-3 or TRBV12-4 and TRBJ2-5; TRBD1 matches at 9 bases. V lost 3 bases, J lost 7 bases, and 9 bases stayed unmatched. This CDR3 region has 15 residues. CDR3 region: CASSFDDRGLGTQYF. Written as DNA, the CDR3 is TGTGCCAGCAGTTTCGACGACAGGGGGTTGGGGACCCAGTACTTC.

The chain links TRBV29-1 to TRBJ1-4; D uncertain. Trimming shortened V by 4 bases and J by 5 bases, and 11 bases separated the two germline ends. The germline V gene encodes CDR1 SQVTM and CDR2 ANQGSEA. The CDR3 loop spans 13 amino acids. CDR3 bases: TGCAGCGTTGGGCAGGCAAGGAATGAAAAACTGTTTTTT. Translating gives CSVGQARNEKLFF.

This clonotype was observed many times. The CDR3 here is CSAGNPGQGAYEQYF. CDR3 DNA: TGCAGTGCTGGAAATCCGGGACAGGGGGCCTACGAGCAGTACTTC. This chain uses TRBV20-1 with TRBJ2-7; TRBD1 agrees at 11 bases. V lost 5 bases, J lost 2 bases, and 8 bases stayed unmatched. The germline V gene has CDR1 DFQATT and CDR2 SNEGSKA (reference sequence). CDR3 length equals 15 residues.

The V and J genes are TRBV2 and TRBJ1-4; D gene ambiguous. Deletions cut 5 bases from V and 8 bases from J, with 15 bases between. This CDR3 comprises 14 residues. CDR1 and CDR2 (germline): SNHLY, FYNNEI. The CDR3 DNA reads TGTGCCAGCAGTCTTCAGACGGGTATAGAAAAACTGTTTTTT. It specifies CASSLQTGIEKLFF.

This chain joins TRBV29-1 and TRBJ2-5, with 10 bases lining up with TRBD2. Trimming removed 1 base from V and 5 bases from J; junction bases left unmatched: 7. CDR1 SQVTM and CDR2 ANQGSEA come from the germline V gene. The CDR3 extends over 15 amino acids. The CDR3 here is CSVEGAGGPAETQYF. The CDR3 nucleotides read TGCAGCGTTGAAGGAGCGGGGGGGCCGGCGGAGACCCAGTACTTC.

The chain joins TRBV4-1 to TRBJ1-3; D uncertain. Germline CDR1 reads MGHRA; CDR2 reads YSYEKL. Trimming took off 0 bases at V and 4 bases at J, with 13 bases between the two ends. The CDR3 has 16 residues. CDR3 in DNA: TGCGCCAGCAGCCAAGATCTTACTAATCTAGGAAACACCATATATTTT. Translated, it gives CASSQDLTNLGNTIYF.

Worth noting for this clonotype: At one end the junction does not follow the germline gene, possibly because of a read error. J is TRBJ1-2 and V is TRBV5-4, with TRBD1 as a possible D gene (6 bases). The CDR3 spans 15 residues. Germline CDR1 SGHNT, CDR2 YYREEE (reference sequence). CDR3: CAGSRPGTPDGGYTF. CDR3 DNA sequence: TGTGCCGGCAGCCGACCCGGGACACCGGATGGTGGCTACACCTTC.

The chain joins TRBV7-2 to TRBJ1-6; TRBD1 agrees at 10 bases. J lost 13 bases, V lost 4 bases, and 7 bases had no gene match. The germline gives CDR1 SGHTA, CDR2 FQGNSA. The CDR3 contains 14 residues. The CDR3 protein is CASSWDRGNQPLHF. CDR3 nucleotides: TGTGCCAGCAGCTGGGACAGGGGCAATCAGCCCCTCCACTTT.